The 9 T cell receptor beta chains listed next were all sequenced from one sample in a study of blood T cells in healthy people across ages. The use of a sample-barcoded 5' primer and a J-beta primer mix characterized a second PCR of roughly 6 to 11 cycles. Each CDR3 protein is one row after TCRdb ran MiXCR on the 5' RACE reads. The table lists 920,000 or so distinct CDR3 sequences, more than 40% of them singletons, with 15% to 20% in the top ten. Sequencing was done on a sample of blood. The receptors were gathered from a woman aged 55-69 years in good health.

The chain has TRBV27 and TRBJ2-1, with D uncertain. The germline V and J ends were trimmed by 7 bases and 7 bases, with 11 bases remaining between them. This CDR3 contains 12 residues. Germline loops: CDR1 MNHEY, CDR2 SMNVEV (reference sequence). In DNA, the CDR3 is TGTGCCAGCAATTGGCCCTCGAATGAGCAGTTCTTC. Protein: CASNWPSNEQFF.

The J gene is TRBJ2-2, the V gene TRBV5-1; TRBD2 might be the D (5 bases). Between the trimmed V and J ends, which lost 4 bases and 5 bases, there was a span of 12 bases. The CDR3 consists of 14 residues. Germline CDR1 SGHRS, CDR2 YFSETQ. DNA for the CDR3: TGCGCCAGCAGCCCCGGAGGCAGTACCGGGGAGCTGTTTTTT. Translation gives CASSPGGSTGELFF.

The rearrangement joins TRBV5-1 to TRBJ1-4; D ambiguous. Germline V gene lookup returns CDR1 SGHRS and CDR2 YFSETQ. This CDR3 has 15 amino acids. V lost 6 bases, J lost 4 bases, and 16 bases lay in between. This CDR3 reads CASTVRGEINEKLFF. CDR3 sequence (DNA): TGCGCCAGCACCGTTCGTGGGGAAATTAATGAAAAACTGTTTTTT.

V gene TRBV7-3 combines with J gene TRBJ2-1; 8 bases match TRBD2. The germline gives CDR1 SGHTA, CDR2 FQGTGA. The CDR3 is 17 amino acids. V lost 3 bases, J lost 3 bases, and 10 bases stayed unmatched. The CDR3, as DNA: TGTGCCAGCAGCTTGGCTCCGGGACTAGGAAACTACAATGAGCAGTTCTTC. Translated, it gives CASSLAPGLGNYNEQFF.

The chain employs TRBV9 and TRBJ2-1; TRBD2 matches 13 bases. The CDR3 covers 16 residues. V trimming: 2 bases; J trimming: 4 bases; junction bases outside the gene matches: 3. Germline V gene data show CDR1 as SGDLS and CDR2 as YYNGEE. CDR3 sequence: CASSVGLAGDYNEQFF. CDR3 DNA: TGTGCCAGCAGCGTCGGACTAGCGGGAGATTACAATGAGCAGTTCTTC.

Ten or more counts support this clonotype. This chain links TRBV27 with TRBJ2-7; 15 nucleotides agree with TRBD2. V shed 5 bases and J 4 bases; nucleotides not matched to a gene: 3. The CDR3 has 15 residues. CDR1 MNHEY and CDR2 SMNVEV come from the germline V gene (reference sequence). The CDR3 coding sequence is TGTGCCAGCAGTGACGGACTAGCGGGAGGGTACGAGCAGTACTTC. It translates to CASSDGLAGGYEQYF.

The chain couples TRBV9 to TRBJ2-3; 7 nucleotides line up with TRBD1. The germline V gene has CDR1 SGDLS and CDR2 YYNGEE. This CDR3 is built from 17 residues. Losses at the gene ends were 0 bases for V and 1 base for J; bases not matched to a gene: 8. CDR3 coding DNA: TGTGCCAGCAGCGTAGGACAGGGAATAAGGGGCACAGATACGCAGTATTTT. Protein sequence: CASSVGQGIRGTDTQYF.

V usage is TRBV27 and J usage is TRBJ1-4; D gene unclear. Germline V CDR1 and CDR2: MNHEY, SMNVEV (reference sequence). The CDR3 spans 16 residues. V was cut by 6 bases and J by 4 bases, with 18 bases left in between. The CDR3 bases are TGTGCCAGCAGCCAAACCCCCGGACGGATTAATGAAAAACTGTTTTTT. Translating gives CASSQTPGRINEKLFF.

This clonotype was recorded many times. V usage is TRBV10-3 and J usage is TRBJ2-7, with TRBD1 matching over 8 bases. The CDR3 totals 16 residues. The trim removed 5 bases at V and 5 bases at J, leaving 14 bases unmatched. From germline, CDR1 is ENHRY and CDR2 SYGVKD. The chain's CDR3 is CAISRQGIALEDEQYF. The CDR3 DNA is TGTGCCATCAGTAGACAGGGGATAGCGTTGGAGGACGAGCAGTACTTC.